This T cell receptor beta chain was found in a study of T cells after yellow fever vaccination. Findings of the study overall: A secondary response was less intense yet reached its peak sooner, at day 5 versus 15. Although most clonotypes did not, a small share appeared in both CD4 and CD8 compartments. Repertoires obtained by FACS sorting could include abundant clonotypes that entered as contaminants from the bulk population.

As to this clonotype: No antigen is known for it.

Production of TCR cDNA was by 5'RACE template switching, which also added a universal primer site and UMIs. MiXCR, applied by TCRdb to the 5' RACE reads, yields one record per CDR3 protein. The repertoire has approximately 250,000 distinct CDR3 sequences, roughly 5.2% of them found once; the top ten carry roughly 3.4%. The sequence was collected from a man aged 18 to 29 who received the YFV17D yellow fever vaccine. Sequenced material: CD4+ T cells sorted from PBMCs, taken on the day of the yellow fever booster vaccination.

The CDR3 DNA follows: TGCAGTGCTAGAGATCCTGTTGGGACTGGAAATGAGCAGTTCTTC. Protein: CSARDPVGTGNEQFF. The V and J genes are TRBV20-1 and TRBJ2-1; D is perhaps TRBD2 (6 bases). Trimming shortened V by 0 bases and J by 7 bases, and 16 bases separated the two germline ends. The germline V gene encodes CDR1 DFQATT and CDR2 SNEGSKA (reference sequence). CDR3 size: 15 residues.